This T cell receptor beta chain was sequenced in a study of CD8+ T cells in alopecia areata. Whole-study findings and limits: In patients, TCRs were shared less clearly than in mice, and HLA may possibly be involved. Scalp sequencing captures resident alphabeta T cells of normal skin too.

The CDR3 runs to 17 residues. Germline-derived CDR1 and CDR2 are SGHRS and YFSETQ. Treatment denoted: oral pan-JAK inhibitor, 5-10 mg twice daily. As for this clone: The antigen remains undetermined. The junction differs from germline at one of its ends, possibly a read error.

Reverse transcribed after extraction, RNA yielded cDNA as the sequencing template. Sequencing was performed with immunoSEQ multiplex PCR; in TCRdb, only in-frame clones are kept and a portion is missing. The table records 150,000 to 200,000 clones, about three fifths of them present only once. This specimen consisted of CD4+ T cells sorted from blood, obtained at week 24, from a patient treated with tofacitinib. The origin of this receptor is a human donor with alopecia areata. The V and J genes are TRBV5-1 and TRBJ2-6, with TRBD1 identical over 9 bases. The CDR3 loop is CASSPGTGPPGANVLTF. The CDR3 DNA reads as TGCGCCAGCAGTCCTGGGACAGGGCCCCCTGGAGCCAACGTCCTGACTTTC. The full variable domain, its missing parts supplied by reference TRBV5-1 and TRBJ2-6, is KAGVTQTPRYLIKTRGQQVTLSCSPISGHRSVSWYQQTPGQGLQFLFEYFSETQRNKGNFPGRFSGRQFSNSRSEMNVSTLELGDSALYLCASSPGTGPPGANVLTFGAGSRLTVL.